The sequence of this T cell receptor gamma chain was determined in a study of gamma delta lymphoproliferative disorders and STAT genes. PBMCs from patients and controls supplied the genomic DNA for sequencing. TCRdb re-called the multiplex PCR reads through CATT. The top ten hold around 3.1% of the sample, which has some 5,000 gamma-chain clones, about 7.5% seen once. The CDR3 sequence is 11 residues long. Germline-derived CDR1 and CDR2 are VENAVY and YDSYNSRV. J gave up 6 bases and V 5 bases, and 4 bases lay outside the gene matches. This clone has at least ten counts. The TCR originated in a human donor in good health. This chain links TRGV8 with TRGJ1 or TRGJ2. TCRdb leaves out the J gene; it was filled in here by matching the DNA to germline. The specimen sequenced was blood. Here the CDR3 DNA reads TGTGCCACCTGGGCCCTTTATAAGAAACTCTTT. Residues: CATWALYKKLF.